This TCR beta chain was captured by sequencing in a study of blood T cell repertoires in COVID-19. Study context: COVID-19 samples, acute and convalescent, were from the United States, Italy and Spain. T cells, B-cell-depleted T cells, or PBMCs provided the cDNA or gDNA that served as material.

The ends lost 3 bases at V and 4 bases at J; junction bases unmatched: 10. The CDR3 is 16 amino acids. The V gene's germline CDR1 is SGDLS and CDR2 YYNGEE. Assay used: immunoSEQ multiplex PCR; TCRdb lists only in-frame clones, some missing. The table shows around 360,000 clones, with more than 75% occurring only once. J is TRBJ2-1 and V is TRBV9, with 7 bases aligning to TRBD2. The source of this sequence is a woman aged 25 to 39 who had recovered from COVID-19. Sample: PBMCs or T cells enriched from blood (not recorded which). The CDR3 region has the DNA TGTGCCAGCAGCGCTGCTAGCGGACCCTCGTACAATGAGCAGTTCTTC. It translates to CASSAASGPSYNEQFF.